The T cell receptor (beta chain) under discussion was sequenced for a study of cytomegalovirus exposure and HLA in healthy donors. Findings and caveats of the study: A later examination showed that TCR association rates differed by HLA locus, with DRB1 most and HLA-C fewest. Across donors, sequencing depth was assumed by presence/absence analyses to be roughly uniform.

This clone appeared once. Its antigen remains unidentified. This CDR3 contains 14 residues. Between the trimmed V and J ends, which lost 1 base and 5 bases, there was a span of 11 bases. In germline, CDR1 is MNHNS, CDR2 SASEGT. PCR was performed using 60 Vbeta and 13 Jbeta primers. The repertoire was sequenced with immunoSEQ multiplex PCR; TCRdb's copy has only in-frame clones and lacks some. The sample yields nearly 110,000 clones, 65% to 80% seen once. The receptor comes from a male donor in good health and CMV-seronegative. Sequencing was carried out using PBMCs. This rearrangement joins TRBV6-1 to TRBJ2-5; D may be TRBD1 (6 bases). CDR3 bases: TGTGCCAGCAGTGAAGACAGGGATGAGGAGACCCAGTACTTC. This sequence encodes CASSEDRDEETQYF.